These 9 T cell receptor beta chains were all obtained from the same sample, sequenced in a study. Using its own MiXCR run on the RT-PCR reads, TCRdb lists one record per CDR3 protein. The sample lists about 700,000 distinct CDR3 sequences; about 14% were seen once. The sample comprised memory CD4+ T cells from blood. The receptors were sampled from a female donor in good health, serving as a healthy control.

The J gene is TRBJ1-4, the V gene TRBV5-1, with D unclear. The V and J ends lost 0 bases and 7 bases respectively, with 16 bases between them. Germline CDR1 SGHRS, CDR2 YFSETQ. This CDR3 has 16 amino acids. The CDR3: CASSLGPTVGGEKLFF. In DNA form, the CDR3 reads TGCGCCAGCAGCTTGGGGCCGACCGTCGGAGGTGAAAAACTGTTTTTT.

This sequence joins TRBV6-6 and TRBJ2-5, with 13 bases fitting TRBD2. V gave up 5 bases and J gave up 1 base; unmatched junction bases: 7. The CDR3 consists of 17 residues. Looked up from germline, CDR1 is MNHNY and CDR2 is SVGAGI (reference sequence). The CDR3 nucleotides read TGTGCCAGCAGTCCCAAGGGACTAGCGGGGTCCCAAGAGACCCAGTACTTC. Protein sequence: CASSPKGLAGSQETQYF.

This chain joins TRBV4-2 and TRBJ2-1; TRBD2 is a possible D gene (6 bases). The germline V gene encodes CDR1 LGHNA and CDR2 YNFKEQ. V was trimmed by 1 base and J by 3 bases, leaving 10 bases between them. This CDR3 contains 15 residues. The CDR3 DNA reads as TGTGCCAGCAGCCAAGGGCGGGACGGCTACAATGAGCAGTTCTTC. Residues: CASSQGRDGYNEQFF.

There are a few counts of this clonotype. This chain joins TRBV3-1 and TRBJ2-7; 9 bases match TRBD2. Germline V gene sequence: CDR1 LGHDT, CDR2 YNNKEL (reference sequence). This CDR3 comprises 16 residues. Trimming cost V 8 bases and J 5 bases; bases outside gene matches: 16. The CDR3, as DNA: TGTGCCAGCGGTCCCTCCTACTTAGCGGGAGTAAACGAGCAGTACTTC. The encoded protein is CASGPSYLAGVNEQYF.

J is TRBJ2-1 and V is TRBV12-3 or TRBV12-4; D remains ambiguous. The length of the CDR3 is 13 residues. Trimming took 5 bases from V and 6 from J, leaving 11 bases between them. The chain's CDR3 is CASSIGIINEQFF. DNA for the CDR3: TGTGCCAGCAGTATTGGGATTATCAATGAGCAGTTCTTC.

The chain couples TRBV7-8 to TRBJ1-1; 7 bases line up with TRBD1. Germline-derived CDR1 and CDR2 are SGHVS and FQNEAQ. After removal of 4 bases from V and 2 bases from J, the junction contained 7 bases not matched to a gene. This CDR3 region has 15 residues. The DNA for the CDR3 is TGTGCCAGCAGCTGGGGCGGGACAGCTAACACTGAAGCTTTCTTT. Encoded protein: CASSWGGTANTEAFF.

This clonotype was seen a handful of times. The chain joins TRBV4-3 to TRBJ2-4, with D perhaps TRBD1 or TRBD2 (5 bases each). This CDR3 is 14 amino acids long. The V and J ends lost 0 bases and 11 bases respectively, with 14 bases between them. CDR1 is LGHNA, CDR2 YSLEER, per germline. CDR3 sequence: CASSQDGKTGLQYF. Here the CDR3 DNA reads TGCGCCAGCAGCCAAGACGGGAAAACGGGGCTTCAGTACTTC.

This clonotype was seen at least ten times. V usage is TRBV20-1 and J usage is TRBJ2-1, with 12 bases fitting TRBD2. This CDR3 spans 17 amino acids. Per the germline V gene, CDR1 is DFQATT and CDR2 is SNEGSKA (reference sequence). V trimming: 2 bases; J trimming: 4 bases; junction bases outside the gene matches: 9. CDR3 amino acids: CSARSPLGLAGYNEQFF. As DNA, the CDR3 is TGCAGTGCTAGAAGTCCCCTTGGACTAGCGGGATACAATGAGCAGTTCTTC.

The table lists this clonotype with a few counts. This rearrangement joins TRBV9 to TRBJ2-1; TRBD2 agrees at 15 bases. After removal of 2 bases from V and 8 bases from J, the junction contained 5 bases not matched to a gene. This CDR3 region has 16 residues. In germline, CDR1 is SGDLS, CDR2 YYNGEE. The CDR3 reads CASSVGLAGGVYEQFF. In DNA, the CDR3 is TGTGCCAGCAGCGTGGGACTAGCGGGAGGAGTTTATGAGCAGTTCTTC.